The entry that follows covers one TCR beta chain sequence. The antigen remains undetermined. Profiling relied on immunoSEQ multiplex PCR, and the TCRdb table lists in-frame clones only, not all of them. The data show roughly 25,000 clones, 96% seen once. These data are taken from a study of monozygotic twins with cystic fibrosis. Study-wide background: With about 15 PCR cycles, barcoded libraries came from about 3 micrograms of fragmented DNA. Study outcomes and limitations: No link emerged between shared CDR3 counts and age, concordance or severity. Unrelated CF individuals shared fewer identical clonotypes than monozygotic CF twins. Clonality was generally low (median roughly 0.0095), higher in the most severe patients.

The CDR3 runs to 12 residues. V shed 2 bases and J 11 bases; nucleotides not matched to a gene: 5. CDR1 and CDR2 (germline): SGHDT, YYEEEE. The receptor was derived from a girl aged 2 to 9 with cystic fibrosis. The sample consisted of blood. The gene calls are TRBV5-6 and TRBJ1-1; 8 positions match TRBD1. The CDR3 protein is CASSFSGDRAFF. Written as DNA, the CDR3 is TGTGCCAGCAGCTTCTCGGGGGACAGGGCTTTCTTT. Looking up the rest from reference TRBV5-6 and TRBJ1-1 gives the full variable domain: DAGVTQSPTHLIKTRGQQVTLRCSPKSGHDTVSWYQQALGQGPQFIFQYYEEEERQRGNFPDRFSGHQFPNYSSELNVNALLLGDSALYLCASSFSGDRAFFGQGTRLTVV.